The clone carrying this TCR beta chain occurred once. The data derive from a study of blood T cell repertoires in COVID-19. In the study overall: Nucleic acid was either cDNA or gDNA, and it came from T cells, B-cell-depleted T cells, or PBMCs.

Original analysis: Amplifying reference gene primers gave estimates of nucleated cell counts. The repertoire was sequenced with immunoSEQ multiplex PCR; TCRdb's copy has only in-frame clones and lacks some. V, J and clone size are taken as reported in that table, and D and trimming were inferred from the DNA itself. The repertoire includes 240,000 or so clones, approximately 83% of them detected once, and roughly 3.5% sits in the top ten. CDR1 MGHRA and CDR2 YSYEKL come from the germline V gene. CDR3 size: 14 residues. Trimming stripped 1 base from V and 5 bases from J, with 10 bases between. Study members were between 18 and 89 years old and lived in roughly 24 US regions. Cohort allocation depended upon clinical history that participants reported.

The chain recombines TRBV4-1 with TRBJ2-3; D is perhaps TRBD2 (5 bases). Sequenced input: PBMCs or T cells enriched from blood (not recorded which). The TCR comes from a woman aged 40 to 50 with acute COVID-19. The DNA for the CDR3 is TGCGCCAGCAGCCAAGTTCTAGCTCAAGATACGCAGTATTTT. It translates to CASSQVLAQDTQYF.